This TCR beta chain comes out of a study of beta chain features in type 1 diabetes. The CDR3 loop spans 15 amino acids. V was trimmed by 5 bases and J by 5 bases, leaving 15 bases between them. Germline V gene sequence: CDR1 SGHTA, CDR2 FQGNSA. Whole-study findings and limits: Shorter TCRB CDR3s, moderately but significantly so, marked every one of the four CD4+ subsets in Type 1 diabetes patients. The naive, central memory and Treg TCRB repertoires of patients appeared to be more similar to one another than those of healthy donors.

The study reverse transcribed the entire isolated RNA, so it sequenced expressed TCRB transcripts. The data were produced by immunoSEQ multiplex PCR, yet TCRdb's version contains in-frame clones alone and is incomplete. The repertoire holds 390,000 or so clones, approximately 14% seen once, with roughly 0.04% in the top ten. This clone was detected only a few times. The antigen is undetermined. The chain uses TRBV7-2 and TRBJ2-2, with D unresolved. The source material was naive CD4+ T cells from blood. The clonotype originates from a man under 40 in good health. The CDR3 sequence is CASSPARRATGELFF. The CDR3 DNA reads as TGTGCCAGCAGCCCGGCACGTAGGGCGACCGGGGAGCTGTTTTTT.